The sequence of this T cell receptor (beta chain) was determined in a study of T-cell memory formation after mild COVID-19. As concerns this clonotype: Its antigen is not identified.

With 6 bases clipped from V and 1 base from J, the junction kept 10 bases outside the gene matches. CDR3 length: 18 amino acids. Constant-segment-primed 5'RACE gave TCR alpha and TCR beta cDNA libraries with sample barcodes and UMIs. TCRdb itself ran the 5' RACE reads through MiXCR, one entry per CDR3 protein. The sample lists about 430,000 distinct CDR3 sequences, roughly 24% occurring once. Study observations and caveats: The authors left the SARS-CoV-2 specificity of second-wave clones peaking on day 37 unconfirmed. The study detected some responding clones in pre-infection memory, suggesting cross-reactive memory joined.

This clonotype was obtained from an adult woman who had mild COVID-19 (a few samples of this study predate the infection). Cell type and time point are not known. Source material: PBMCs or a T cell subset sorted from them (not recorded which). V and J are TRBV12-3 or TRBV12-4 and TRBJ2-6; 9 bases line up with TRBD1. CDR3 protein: CASRRGQGVISGANVLTF. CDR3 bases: TGTGCCAGCAGGAGGGGACAGGGAGTCATATCTGGGGCCAACGTCCTGACTTTC.